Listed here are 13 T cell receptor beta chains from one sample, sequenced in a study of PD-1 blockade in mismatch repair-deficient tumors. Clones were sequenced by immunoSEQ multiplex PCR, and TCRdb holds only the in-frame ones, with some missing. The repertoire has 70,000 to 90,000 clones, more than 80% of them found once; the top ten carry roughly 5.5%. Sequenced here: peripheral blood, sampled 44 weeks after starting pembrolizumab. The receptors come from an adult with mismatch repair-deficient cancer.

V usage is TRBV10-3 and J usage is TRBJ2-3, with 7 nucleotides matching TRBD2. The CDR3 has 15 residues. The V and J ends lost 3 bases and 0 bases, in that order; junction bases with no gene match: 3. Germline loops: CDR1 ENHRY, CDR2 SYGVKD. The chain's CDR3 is CAISEPAGSTDTQYF. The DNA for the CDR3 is TGTGCCATCAGTGAACCAGCGGGAAGCACAGATACGCAGTATTTT.

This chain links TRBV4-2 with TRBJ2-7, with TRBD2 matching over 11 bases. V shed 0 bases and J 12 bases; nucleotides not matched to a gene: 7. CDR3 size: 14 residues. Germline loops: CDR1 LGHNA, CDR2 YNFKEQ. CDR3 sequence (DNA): TGTGCCAGCAGCCAAGAAGGGCTAGCGGGAGGATCGTACTTC. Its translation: CASSQEGLAGGSYF.

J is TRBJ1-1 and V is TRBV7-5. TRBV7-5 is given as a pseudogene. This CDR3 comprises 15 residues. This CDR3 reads CARSFLGTTNTEAFF. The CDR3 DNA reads TGTGCCAGAAGCTTTTTAGGAACGACGAACACTGAAGCTTTCTTT.

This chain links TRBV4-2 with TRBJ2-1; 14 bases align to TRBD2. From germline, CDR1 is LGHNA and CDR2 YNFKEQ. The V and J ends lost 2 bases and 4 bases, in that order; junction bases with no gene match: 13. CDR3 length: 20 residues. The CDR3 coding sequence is TGTGCCAGCAGCCAAAGGGCGGGGACTAGCGGGAGTGGGGCTTACAATGAGCAGTTCTTC. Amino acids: CASSQRAGTSGSGAYNEQFF.

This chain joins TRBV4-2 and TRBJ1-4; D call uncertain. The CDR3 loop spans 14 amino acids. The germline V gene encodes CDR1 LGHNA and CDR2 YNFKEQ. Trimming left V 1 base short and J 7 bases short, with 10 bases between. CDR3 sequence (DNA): TGTGCCAGCAGCCAAGTCGGTCGGGCTGAAAAACTGTTTTTT. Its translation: CASSQVGRAEKLFF.

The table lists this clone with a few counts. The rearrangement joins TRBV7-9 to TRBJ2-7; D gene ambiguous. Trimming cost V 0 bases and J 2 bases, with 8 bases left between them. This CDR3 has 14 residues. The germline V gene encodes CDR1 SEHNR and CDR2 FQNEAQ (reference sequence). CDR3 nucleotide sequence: TGTGCCAGCAGCTTAGCGGGTTTACCCTACGAGCAGTACTTC. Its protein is CASSLAGLPYEQYF.

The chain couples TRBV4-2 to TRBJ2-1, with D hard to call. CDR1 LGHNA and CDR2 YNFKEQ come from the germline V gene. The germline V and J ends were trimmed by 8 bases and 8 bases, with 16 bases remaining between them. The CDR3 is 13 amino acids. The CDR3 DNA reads TGTGCCAGCTCCCCTGGGAAGGTGGATGAGCAGTTCTTC. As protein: CASSPGKVDEQFF.

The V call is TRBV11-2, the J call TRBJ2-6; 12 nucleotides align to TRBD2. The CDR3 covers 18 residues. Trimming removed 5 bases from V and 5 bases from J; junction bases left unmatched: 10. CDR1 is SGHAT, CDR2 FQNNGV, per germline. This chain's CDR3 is CASSTGLAGTTWANVLTF. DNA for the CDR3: TGTGCCAGCAGCACCGGACTAGCGGGAACCACCTGGGCCAACGTCCTGACTTTC.

CDR3 residues: CASSFRAGLYGYTF. CDR3 DNA sequence: TGTGCCAGCAGCTTTCGGGCAGGACTCTATGGCTACACCTTC. This rearrangement joins TRBV7-9 to TRBJ1-2; no clear D. V lost 3 bases, J lost 4 bases, and 12 bases lay in between. The CDR3 covers 14 residues. From germline, CDR1 is SEHNR and CDR2 FQNEAQ (reference sequence). The entire variable domain, with the rest obtained from reference TRBV7-9 and TRBJ1-2, is as follows: DTGVSQNPRHKITKRGQNVTFRCDPISEHNRLYWYRQTLGQGPEFLTYFQNEAQLEKSRLLSDRFSAERPKGSFSTLEIQRTEQGDSAMYLCASSFRAGLYGYTFGSGTRLTVV.

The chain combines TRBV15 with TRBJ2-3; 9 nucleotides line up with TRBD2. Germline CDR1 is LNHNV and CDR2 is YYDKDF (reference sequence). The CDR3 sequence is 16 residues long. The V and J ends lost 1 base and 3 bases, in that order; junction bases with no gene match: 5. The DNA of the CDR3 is TGTGCCACCAGCAGAGGGTCTAGCGGGGCTACAGATACGCAGTATTTT. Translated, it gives CATSRGSSGATDTQYF.

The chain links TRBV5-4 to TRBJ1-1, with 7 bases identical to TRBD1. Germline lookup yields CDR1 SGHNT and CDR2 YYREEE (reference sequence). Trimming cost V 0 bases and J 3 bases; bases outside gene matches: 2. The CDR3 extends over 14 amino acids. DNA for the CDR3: TGTGCCAGCAGCTTGGGACAGGGACACACTGAAGCTTTCTTT. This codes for CASSLGQGHTEAFF.

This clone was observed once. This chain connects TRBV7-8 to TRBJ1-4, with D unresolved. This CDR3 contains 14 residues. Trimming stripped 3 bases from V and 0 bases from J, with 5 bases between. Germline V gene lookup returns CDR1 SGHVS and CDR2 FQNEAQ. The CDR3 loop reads CASSLRPTNEKLFF. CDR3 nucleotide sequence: TGTGCCAGCAGCTTGCGACCAACTAATGAAAAACTGTTTTTT.

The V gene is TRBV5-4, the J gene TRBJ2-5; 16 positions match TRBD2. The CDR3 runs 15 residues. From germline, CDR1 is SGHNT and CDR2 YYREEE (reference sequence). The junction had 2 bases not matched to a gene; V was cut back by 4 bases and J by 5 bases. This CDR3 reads CASSPGLAGGETQYF. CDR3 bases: TGTGCCAGCAGCCCGGGACTAGCGGGAGGGGAGACCCAGTACTTC.